This T cell receptor beta chain was retrieved from a study of PD-1 blockade in classical Hodgkin lymphoma. All patients experienced relapse after autologous stem cell transplantation, and brentuximab vedotin exposure was variable. Concerning this clone itself: The antigen is unknown.

V was pared by 2 bases and J by 7 bases, with 13 bases of the junction left unmatched. The CDR3 consists of 17 residues. Germline V CDR1 and CDR2: SGHVS, FQNEAQ. Using immunoSEQ multiplex PCR, the repertoire was profiled, and TCRdb retains in-frame clones only, with some absent. The sample carries more than 90,000 clones, roughly four fifths recorded once. Findings and caveats of the study: Lower baseline TCR diversity marked trial partial responders and progressors. Why repertoires differed is undefined; disease activity or prior therapy possibly contributed. CD4+ but not CD8+ TCR diversity rose significantly by C4D1.

The sample consisted of peripheral blood mononuclear cells (PBMCs), taken before the second cycle of nivolumab. The TCR originated in a human donor with classical Hodgkin lymphoma. The genes are TRBV7-8 and TRBJ2-2; 7 bases align to TRBD2. The DNA for the CDR3 is TGTGCCAGCAGCTTATTGCCTGGGGTAGCGGGCTTCGGGGAGCTGTTTTTT. As protein: CASSLLPGVAGFGELFF.